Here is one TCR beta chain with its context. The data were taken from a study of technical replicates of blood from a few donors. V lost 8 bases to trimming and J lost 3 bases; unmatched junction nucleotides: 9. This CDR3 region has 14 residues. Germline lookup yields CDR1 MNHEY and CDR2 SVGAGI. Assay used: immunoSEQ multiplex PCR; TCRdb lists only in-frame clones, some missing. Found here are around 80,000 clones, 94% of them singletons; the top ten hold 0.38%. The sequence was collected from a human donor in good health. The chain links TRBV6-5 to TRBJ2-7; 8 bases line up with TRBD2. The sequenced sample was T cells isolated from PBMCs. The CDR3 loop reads CASARQREIYEQYF. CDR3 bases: TGTGCCAGCGCACGTCAGCGGGAGATCTACGAGCAGTACTTC.